Below, one T cell receptor beta chain is given with its context. Its antigen remains unknown. Generated by immunoSEQ multiplex PCR, the TCRdb table keeps only in-frame clones and is missing some. The data hold about 1,800,000 clones, with just under 95% observed a single time. Trimming shortened V by 4 bases and J by 0 bases, and 7 bases separated the two germline ends. Germline CDR1 and CDR2: MNHEY and SMNVEV (reference sequence). The CDR3 is 15 amino acids. These data originate in a study of shared clonotypes between healthy human individuals. Naive CD8 cells, CD45RO-negative and positively selected for CCR7, excluded terminally differentiated effector memory CD45RA+ cells. There were only Caucasian adults among the donors, and all lived in Nashville, Tennessee. Study-wide points: Larger estimated richness was generally seen in naive subsets than in memory subsets. Among a handful of donors, roughly 5% of naive CD4 clonotypes were found in common.

The receptor comes from a man younger than 35 in good health. What was sequenced was naive CD8+ T cells sorted from blood. The gene calls are TRBV27 and TRBJ1-6; tentative D call: TRBD1 (6 bases). The DNA for the CDR3 is TGTGCCAGCAGTTGGGGGGCCTCCTATAATTCACCCCTCCACTTT. It encodes CASSWGASYNSPLHF.